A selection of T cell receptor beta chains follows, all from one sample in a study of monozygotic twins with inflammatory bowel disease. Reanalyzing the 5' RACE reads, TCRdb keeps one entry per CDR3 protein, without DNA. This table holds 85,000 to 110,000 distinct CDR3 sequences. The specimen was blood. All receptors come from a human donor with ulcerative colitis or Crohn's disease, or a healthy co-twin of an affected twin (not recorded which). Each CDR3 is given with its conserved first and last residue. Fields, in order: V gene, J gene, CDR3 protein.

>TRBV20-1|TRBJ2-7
CSASPLIENEQYF
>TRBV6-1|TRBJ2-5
CASSELAGTGETQYF
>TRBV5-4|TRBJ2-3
CASSLGGSGADTQYF
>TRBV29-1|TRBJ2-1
CSVSSGGAYNEQFF
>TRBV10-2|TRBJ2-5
CASRDVRLAGDQETQYF
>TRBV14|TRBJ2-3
CASSQGTSGPPGTDTQYF
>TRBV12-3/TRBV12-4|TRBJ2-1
CASSLWTVELFF
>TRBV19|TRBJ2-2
CASTIRDVAGELFF
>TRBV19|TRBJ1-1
CASSIWASMNTEAFF
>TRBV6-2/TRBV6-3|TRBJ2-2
CASKTSGSTGELFF
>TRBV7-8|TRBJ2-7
CASSLLGFLGTSSNEQYF
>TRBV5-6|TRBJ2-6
CASSLVGRLSSGANVLTF
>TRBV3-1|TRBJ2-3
CASRPRRNSTDTQYF
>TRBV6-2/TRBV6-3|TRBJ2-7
CASRLAGPYEQYF
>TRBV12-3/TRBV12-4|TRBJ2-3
CASSFVAGGDTQYF
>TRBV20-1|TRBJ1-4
CSASSRIGEKLFF
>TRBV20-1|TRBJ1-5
CSARQSGTSNQPQHF
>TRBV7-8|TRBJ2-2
CASSLARVVGELFF
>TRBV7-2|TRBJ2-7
CASSLAAWASGQGQQYF
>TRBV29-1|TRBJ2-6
CSVERGGAGANVLTF
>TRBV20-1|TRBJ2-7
CSARKRLVYEQYF
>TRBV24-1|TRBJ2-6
CATSDPRTGANSGANVLTF
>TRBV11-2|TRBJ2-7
CASRRTGRYEQYF
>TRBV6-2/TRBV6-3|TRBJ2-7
CASRDRPNYEQYF
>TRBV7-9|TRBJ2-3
CASSPSMGTASTDTQYF
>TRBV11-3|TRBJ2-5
CASSLGAGGQETQYF
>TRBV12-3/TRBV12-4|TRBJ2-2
CASSLRGAGGTNTGELFF
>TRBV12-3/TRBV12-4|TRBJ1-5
CASSYTGINQPQHF
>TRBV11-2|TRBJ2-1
CASRPSIGRAGNEQFF
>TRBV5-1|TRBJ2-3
CASSLQGLVYTDTQYF
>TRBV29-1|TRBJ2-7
CSVEEAEGPREQYF
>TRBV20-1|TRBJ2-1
CSAKAGGVGNEQFF
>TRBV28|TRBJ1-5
CASTMSDSGVRDQPQHF
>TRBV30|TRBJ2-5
CAWSASELSGQYF
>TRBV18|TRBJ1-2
CASSPSKANYGYTF
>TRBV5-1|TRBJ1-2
CASSPGQNYGYTF
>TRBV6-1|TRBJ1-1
CASSPTRGRVNTEAFF
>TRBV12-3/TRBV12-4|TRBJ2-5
CASSNWETQYF
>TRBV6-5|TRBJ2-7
CASSYPSAGGVYEQYF
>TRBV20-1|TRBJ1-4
CSANNLGGPGNEKLFF
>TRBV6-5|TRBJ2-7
CASSSSLRYEQYF
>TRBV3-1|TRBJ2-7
CASSHAGGLAYEQYF
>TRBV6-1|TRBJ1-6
CASTPRDTGNSPLHF
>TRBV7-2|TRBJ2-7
CASSQNDGTYEQYF
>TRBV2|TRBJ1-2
CASSEGGVGGYTF
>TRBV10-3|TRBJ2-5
CAIRIAGEPQETQYF
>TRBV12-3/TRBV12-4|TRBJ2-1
CASSHGSQSYNEQFF